A single sample gave rise to the 4 T cell receptor beta chains below, sequenced in a study of T cells in Graves' hyperthyroidism and ophthalmopathy. What was amplified from RNA transcripts were TCR beta CDR3 regions. First-round RT-PCR with HTBI primers amplified the TCR CDR3 region. TCRdb reprocessed the multiplex PCR reads with MiXCR, giving one entry per CDR3 protein. The sample lists about 500,000 distinct CDR3 sequences; roughly 18% were seen once. Sequencing was carried out using blood. The receptors were sampled from a woman in her late teens or twenties with Graves' ophthalmopathy.

The chain combines TRBV28 with TRBJ1-1, with D perhaps matching TRBD1 (5 bases). CDR3 size: 14 residues. V gave up 7 bases and J gave up 5 bases, with 17 bases separating them. CDR1 MDHEN and CDR2 SYDVKM come from the germline V gene. Here the CDR3 DNA reads TGTGCCAGCAAGTTAGGTGGGGCCGGTACTGAAGCTTTCTTT. Its translation is CASKLGGAGTEAFF.

This clonotype was picked up a small number of times. The V call is TRBV9, the J call TRBJ2-1; D is ambiguous. V was shortened by 0 bases and J by 10 bases, with 14 bases between the two germline ends. CDR1 and CDR2 (germline): SGDLS, YYNGEE. The CDR3 extends over 14 amino acids. The CDR3 nucleotides are TGTGCCAGCAGCGTAGATGATGAAGCCGGAGAGCAGTTCTTC. Its translation is CASSVDDEAGEQFF.

This clonotype was recorded at least ten times. This sequence joins TRBV12-3 or TRBV12-4 and TRBJ1-1; D may be TRBD1 (5 bases). The CDR3 is made up of 16 amino acids. V was clipped by 3 bases and J by 1 base, with 15 bases between them. CDR3 residues: CASSFSGGRGNTEAFF. The DNA of the CDR3 is TGTGCCAGCAGTTTCTCTGGGGGGAGGGGGAACACTGAAGCTTTCTTT.

This clonotype was seen a handful of times. The V gene is TRBV29-1, the J gene TRBJ2-5; 10 positions match TRBD1. The CDR3 is 16 residues long. From germline, CDR1 is SQVTM and CDR2 ANQGSEA. The J segment lost 5 bases and the V segment lost 4 bases, leaving 13 bases of the junction unmatched. The CDR3 protein is CSVGERTGGVSETQYF. Here the CDR3 DNA reads TGCAGCGTTGGGGAGAGGACAGGGGGTGTCTCGGAGACCCAGTACTTC.